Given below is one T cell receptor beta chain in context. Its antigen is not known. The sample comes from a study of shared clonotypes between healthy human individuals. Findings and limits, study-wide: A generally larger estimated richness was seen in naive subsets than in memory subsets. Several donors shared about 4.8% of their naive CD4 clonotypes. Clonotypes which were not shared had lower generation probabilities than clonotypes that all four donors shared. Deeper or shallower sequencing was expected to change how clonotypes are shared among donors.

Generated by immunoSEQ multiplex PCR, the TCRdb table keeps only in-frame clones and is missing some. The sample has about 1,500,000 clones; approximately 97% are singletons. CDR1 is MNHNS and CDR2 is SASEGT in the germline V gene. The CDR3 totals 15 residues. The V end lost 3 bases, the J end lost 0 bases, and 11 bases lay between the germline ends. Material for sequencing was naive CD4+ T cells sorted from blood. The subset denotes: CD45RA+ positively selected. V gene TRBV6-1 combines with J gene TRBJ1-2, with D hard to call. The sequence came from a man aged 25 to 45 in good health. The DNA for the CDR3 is TGTGCCAGCAGTGAGGGTCCGGAGGCTAACTATGGCTACACCTTC. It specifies CASSEGPEANYGYTF.